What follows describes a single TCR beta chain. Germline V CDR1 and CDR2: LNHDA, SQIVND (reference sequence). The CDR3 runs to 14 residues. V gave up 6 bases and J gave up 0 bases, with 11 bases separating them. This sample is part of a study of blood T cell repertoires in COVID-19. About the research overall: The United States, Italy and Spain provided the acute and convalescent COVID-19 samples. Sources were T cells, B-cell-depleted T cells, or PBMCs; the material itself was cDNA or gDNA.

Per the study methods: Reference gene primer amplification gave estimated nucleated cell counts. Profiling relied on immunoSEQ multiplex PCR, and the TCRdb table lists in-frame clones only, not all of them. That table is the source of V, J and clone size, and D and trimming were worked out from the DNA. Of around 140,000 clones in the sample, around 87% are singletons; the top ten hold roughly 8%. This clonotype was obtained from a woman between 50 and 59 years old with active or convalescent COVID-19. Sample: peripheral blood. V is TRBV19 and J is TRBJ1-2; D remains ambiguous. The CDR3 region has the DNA TGTGCCAGTAGCCTAAATGGAGCTAACTATGGCTACACCTTC. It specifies CASSLNGANYGYTF. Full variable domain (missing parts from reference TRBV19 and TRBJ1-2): DGGITQSPKYLFRKEGQNVTLSCEQNLNHDAMYWYRQDPGQGLRLIYYSQIVNDFQKGDIAEGYSVSREKKESFPLTVTSAQKNPTAFYLCASSLNGANYGYTFGSGTRLTVV.